These 16 T cell receptor beta chains came from one sample sequenced in a study of cytomegalovirus exposure and HLA in healthy donors. PCR primers comprised 60 Vbeta and 13 Jbeta primers. Repertoires were generated with immunoSEQ multiplex PCR, while TCRdb's copy carries only in-frame clones and drops some. Here the sample spans about 130,000 clones, 74% being singletons. Material: PBMCs. Every receptor here comes from a woman between 45 and 65 years old in good health and CMV-seropositive.

This clone occurred a few times. The V gene is TRBV19, the J gene TRBJ1-1; D gene uncertain. V was clipped by 3 bases and J by 11 bases, with 10 bases between them. The length of the CDR3 is 11 residues. Germline V CDR1 and CDR2: LNHDA, SQIVND (reference sequence). In DNA form, the CDR3 reads TGTGCCAGTAGTATGTCCTGGGAGGCTTTCTTT. Residues: CASSMSWEAFF.

The V and J genes are TRBV7-2 and TRBJ2-7; 7 bases match TRBD2. CDR3 size: 12 residues. Trimming took 5 bases from V and 5 from J; bases not matched to a gene: 3. The V gene's germline CDR1 is SGHTA and CDR2 FQGNSA. CDR3 sequence (DNA): TGTGCCAGCAGCCCGGGGGGTCACGAGCAGTACTTC. This sequence encodes CASSPGGHEQYF.

This clone has just one count. V is TRBV19 and J is TRBJ1-1; D unclear. Germline assignment: CDR1 LNHDA and CDR2 SQIVND (reference sequence). The CDR3 totals 13 residues. V lost 5 bases and J 5 bases, leaving 12 bases between the germline ends. The CDR3 DNA reads as TGTGCCAGTAGTTCTCCCGGAGGGACTGAAGCTTTCTTT. This encodes CASSSPGGTEAFF.

This sequence joins TRBV12-5 and TRBJ2-2, with 9 bases that match TRBD2. Germline-derived CDR1 and CDR2 are LGHNT and FRNRAP. This CDR3 comprises 15 residues. V lost 2 bases and J lost 4; bases outside the gene matches: 2. The CDR3 reads CASGLIAGATGELFF. Written as DNA, the CDR3 is TGTGCTAGTGGTTTGATAGCGGGGGCCACCGGGGAGCTGTTTTTT.

The sample holds one count of this clone. The V gene is TRBV5-1, the J gene TRBJ2-2; 8 nucleotides agree with TRBD2. The CDR3 has 16 residues. V shed 4 bases and J 2 bases; nucleotides not matched to a gene: 7. The V gene's germline CDR1 is SGHRS and CDR2 YFSETQ. CDR3 protein: CASSDGTRGNTGELFF. As DNA, the CDR3 is TGCGCCAGCAGCGACGGGACTAGGGGAAACACCGGGGAGCTGTTTTTT.

The CDR3 DNA reads as TGTGCCAGCAGCGCCGGGAGAAATGGCTACACCTTC. Protein sequence: CASSAGRNGYTF. J is TRBJ1-2 and V is TRBV5-6; D gene ambiguous. The V end was cut by 4 bases, the J end by 6 bases, with 10 bases between. The CDR3 has 12 amino acids. Germline values: CDR1 SGHDT, CDR2 YYEEEE.

This clone was seen a few times. The chain employs TRBV18 and TRBJ2-7; D gene ambiguous. V dropped 6 bases and J dropped 6 bases, with 12 bases sitting between them. The germline gives CDR1 KGHSH, CDR2 LQKENI. This CDR3 comprises 12 residues. The CDR3 nucleotides read TGTGCCAGCTCGTATCTAATTGGCGAGCAGTACTTC. This sequence encodes CASSYLIGEQYF.

The chain uses TRBV6-5 and TRBJ1-1; 8 bases are shared with TRBD1. Germline-derived CDR1 and CDR2 are MNHEY and SVGAGI. CDR3 length equals 12 residues. Unmatched junction bases numbered 9, after V lost 7 bases and J lost 11 bases. DNA for the CDR3: TGTGCCAGCACATTGTCGGACAGGGCGGCTTTCTTT. The encoded protein is CASTLSDRAAFF.

The DNA of the CDR3 is TGTGCCAGCAGTTCGCGGGCAGATACGCAGTATTTT. This encodes CASSSRADTQYF. The gene calls are TRBV6-5 and TRBJ2-3; D possibly corresponds to TRBD2 (5 bases). Trimming pared 4 bases from V and 4 bases from J, leaving 6 bases between. The CDR3 is 12 residues long. The germline V gene encodes CDR1 MNHEY and CDR2 SVGAGI.

The CDR3 reads CASSLGGQDGGGYTF. Here the CDR3 DNA reads TGCGCCAGCAGCTTGGGCGGACAGGACGGAGGGGGCTACACCTTC. The rearrangement links TRBV5-1 to TRBJ1-2; 7 bases fit TRBD1. This CDR3 comprises 15 residues. Looked up from germline, CDR1 is SGHRS and CDR2 is YFSETQ. V shed 0 bases, J shed 8 bases, and the junction held 10 bases outside the gene matches.

V is TRBV7-9 and J is TRBJ2-5; the match to TRBD2 covers 13 bases. Germline V lookup: CDR1 SEHNR, CDR2 FQNEAQ (reference sequence). The junction had 3 bases not matched to a gene; V was cut back by 3 bases and J by 5 bases. The CDR3 contains 15 residues. CDR3 DNA: TGTGCCAGCAGCTTGACTAGCGGGGGGTTGGAGACCCAGTACTTC. It yields the protein CASSLTSGGLETQYF.

The chain uses TRBV6-1 and TRBJ1-6; unclear D gene. The germline V gene encodes CDR1 MNHNS and CDR2 SASEGT. The CDR3 consists of 14 residues. V was clipped by 11 bases and J by 8 bases, with 19 bases between them. The CDR3 nucleotides are TGTGCCTCCTGGGCAGCGGCAGATTATTCACCCCTCCACTTT. It specifies CASWAAADYSPLHF.

V gene TRBV9 combines with J gene TRBJ2-1, with D perhaps matching TRBD1 (5 bases). Germline CDR1 SGDLS, CDR2 YYNGEE. The CDR3 totals 14 residues. V was shortened by 1 base and J by 1 base, with 6 bases between the two germline ends. CDR3 protein: CASSVQGSYNEQFF. CDR3 DNA: TGTGCCAGCAGCGTACAGGGTTCCTACAATGAGCAGTTCTTC.

This clone was seen more than once but under ten times. This chain uses TRBV5-6 with TRBJ2-7, with a tentative D call TRBD1 (6 bases). This CDR3 is 13 amino acids long. Trimming shortened V by 1 base and J by 3 bases, and 8 bases separated the two germline ends. The germline V gene encodes CDR1 SGHDT and CDR2 YYEEEE. CDR3 DNA: TGTGCCAGCAGCTTGATACAGGGCTACGAGCAGTACTTC. Its translation: CASSLIQGYEQYF. The whole variable domain, filled in from reference TRBV5-6 and TRBJ2-7, reads DAGVTQSPTHLIKTRGQQVTLRCSPKSGHDTVSWYQQALGQGPQFIFQYYEEEERQRGNFPDRFSGHQFPNYSSELNVNALLLGDSALYLCASSLIQGYEQYFGPGTRLTVT.

This clone showed up just a few times. Within the sample, other DNA sequences also encode this same CDR3. The chain uses TRBV13 and TRBJ2-1; 7 bases map to TRBD1. The CDR3 is 14 amino acids. The V gene's germline CDR1 is PRHDT and CDR2 FYEKMQ (reference sequence). V lost 4 bases and J lost 5; bases outside the gene matches: 5. The CDR3 nucleotides read TGTGCCAGCAGCTCCCGGGACAGAAACAATGAGCAGTTCTTC. This gives the protein CASSSRDRNNEQFF.

This clone was seen once. V usage is TRBV5-4 and J usage is TRBJ2-7; the match to TRBD1 covers 9 bases. CDR3 size: 15 residues. Germline loops: CDR1 SGHNT, CDR2 YYREEE (reference sequence). V was pared by 4 bases and J by 3 bases, with 8 bases of the junction left unmatched. Here the CDR3 reads CASSASGTGFYEQYF. The CDR3 DNA follows: TGTGCCAGCAGCGCGTCCGGGACAGGGTTCTACGAGCAGTACTTC.